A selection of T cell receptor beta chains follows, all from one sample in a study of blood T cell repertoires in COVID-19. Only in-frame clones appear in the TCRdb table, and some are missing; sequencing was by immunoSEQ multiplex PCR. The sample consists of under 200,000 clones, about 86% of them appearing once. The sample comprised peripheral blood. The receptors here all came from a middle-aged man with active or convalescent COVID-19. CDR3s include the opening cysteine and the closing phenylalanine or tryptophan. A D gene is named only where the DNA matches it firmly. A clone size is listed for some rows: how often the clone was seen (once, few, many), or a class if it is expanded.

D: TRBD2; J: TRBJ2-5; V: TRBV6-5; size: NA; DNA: TGTGCCAGCAGTTATAGCGGGGGGGCCGAGACCCAGTACTTC; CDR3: CASSYSGGAETQYF
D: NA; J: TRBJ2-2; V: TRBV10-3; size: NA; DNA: TGTGCCATCAGTGGATTTACGCAGGGCCCCGGGGAGCTGTTTTTT; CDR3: CAISGFTQGPGELFF
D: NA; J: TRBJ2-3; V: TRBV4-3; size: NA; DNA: TGCGCCAGCAGCCAAGCCGACAGGCGCACAGATACGCAGTATTTT; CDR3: CASSQADRRTDTQYF
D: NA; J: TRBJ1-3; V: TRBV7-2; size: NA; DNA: TGTGCCAGCAGCTGGGGACAAAGCTCTGGAAACACCATATATTTT; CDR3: CASSWGQSSGNTIYF
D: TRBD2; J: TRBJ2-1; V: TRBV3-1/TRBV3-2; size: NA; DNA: TGTGCCAGCAGAAAGAGCGGGGGGGACTACAATGAGCAGTTCTTC; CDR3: CASRKSGGDYNEQFF
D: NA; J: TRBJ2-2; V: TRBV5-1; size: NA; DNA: TGCGCCAGCAGCTTCGGCCAGGGGAACACCGGGGAGCTGTTTTTT; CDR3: CASSFGQGNTGELFF
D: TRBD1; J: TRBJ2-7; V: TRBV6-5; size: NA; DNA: TGTGCCAGCAGTTACGGGCAGGGGGCATACGAGCAGTACTTC; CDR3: CASSYGQGAYEQYF
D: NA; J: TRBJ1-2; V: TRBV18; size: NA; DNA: TGTGCCAGCTCACCGCGTCCGGGGATCGAAATGGTCTATGGCTACACCTTC; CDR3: CASSPRPGIEMVYGYTF
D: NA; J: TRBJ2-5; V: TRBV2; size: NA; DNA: TGTGCCAGCAGTGAAGGTTTCAGCCAAGAGACCCAGTACTTC; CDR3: CASSEGFSQETQYF
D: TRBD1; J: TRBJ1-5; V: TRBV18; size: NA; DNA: TGTGCCAGCTCACCGGGACAGGCGTCGAGCAATCAGCCCCAGCATTTT; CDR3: CASSPGQASSNQPQHF
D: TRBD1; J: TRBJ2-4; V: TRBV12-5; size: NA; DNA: TGTGCTAGTGGACAGGGGGCATCGAACATTCAGTACTTC; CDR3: CASGQGASNIQYF
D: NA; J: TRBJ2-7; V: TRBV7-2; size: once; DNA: TGTGCCAGCAGCACGACGGGACAAACCTACGAGCAGTACTTC; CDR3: CASSTTGQTYEQYF
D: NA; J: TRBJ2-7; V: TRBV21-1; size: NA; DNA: TGTGCCAGTCCCTTCGACATTGCACCCTACGAGCAGTACTTC; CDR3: CASPFDIAPYEQYF